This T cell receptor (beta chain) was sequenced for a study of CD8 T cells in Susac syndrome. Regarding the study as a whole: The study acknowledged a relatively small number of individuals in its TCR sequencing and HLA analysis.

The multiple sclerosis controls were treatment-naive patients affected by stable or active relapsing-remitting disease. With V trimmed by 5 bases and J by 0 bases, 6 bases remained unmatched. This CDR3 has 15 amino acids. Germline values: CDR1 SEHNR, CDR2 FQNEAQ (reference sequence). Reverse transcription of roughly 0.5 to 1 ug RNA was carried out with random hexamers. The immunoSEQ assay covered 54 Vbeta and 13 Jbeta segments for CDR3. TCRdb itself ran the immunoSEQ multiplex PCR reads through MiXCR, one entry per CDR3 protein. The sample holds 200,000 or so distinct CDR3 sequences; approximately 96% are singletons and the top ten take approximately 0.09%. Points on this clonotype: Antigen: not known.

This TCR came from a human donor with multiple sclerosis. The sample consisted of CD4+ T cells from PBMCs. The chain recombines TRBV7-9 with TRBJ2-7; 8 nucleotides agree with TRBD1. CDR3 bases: TGTGCCAGCAGCCAGGACAGGGAATTCTCCTACGAGCAGTACTTC. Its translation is CASSQDREFSYEQYF. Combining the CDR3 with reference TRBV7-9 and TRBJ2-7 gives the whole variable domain DTGVSQNPRHKITKRGQNVTFRCDPISEHNRLYWYRQTLGQGPEFLTYFQNEAQLEKSRLLSDRFSAERPKGSFSTLEIQRTEQGDSAMYLCASSQDREFSYEQYFGPGTRLTVT.